A single TCR beta chain is shown here with its context. What it recognizes is unknown. Sampling of blood occurred at baseline, cycle 4 day 1, and cycle 7 day 1. These data belong to a study of OX40 agonist ivuxolimab in advanced cancers. Study information: Ivuxolimab, an antibody that agonizes OX40 (CD134), was administered to the patients.

Some clones are missing from TCRdb's copy, which holds only in-frame ones; the method was immunoSEQ multiplex PCR. This repertoire shows some 51,000 clones, 65% to 85% found once; its top ten account for 2% to 2.5%. Findings and caveats of the study: The antigens recognized by the expanded peripheral T cells, that is their antigen specificity, were not determined.

The V and J ends lost 4 bases and 4 bases respectively, with 13 bases between them. Germline V gene sequence: CDR1 MNHNS, CDR2 SASEGT. The CDR3 sequence is 14 residues long. This TCR derives from an adult with an advanced solid tumor such as melanoma, head and neck, liver or kidney cancer. Source: CD4+ or CD8+ T cells sorted from blood, taken in a trial of the OX40 agonist ivuxolimab. V and J are TRBV6-1 and TRBJ1-1; tentative D call: TRBD1 (5 bases). CDR3 nucleotides: TGTGCCAGCAGTGCGGGAAGAGGGGTCACTGAAGCTTTCTTT. Encoded protein: CASSAGRGVTEAFF.